The next 17 T cell receptor beta chains were all read from a single sample in a study of T-cell memory formation after mild COVID-19 (dated by TCRdb to the early 2020s). The protocol used for the library was 5' RACE. Instrument on record: Illumina NovaSeq 6000. In-frame beta chains were kept once TCRdb had trimmed the public reads at Q25 with fastp and called clones with MiXCR. All rows with the same CDR3 protein become a single entry with the most common DNA and genes. Across this sample there are roughly 370,000 distinct CDR3 sequences, with about 15% seen only once. Around a fifth of the sample is in the top ten clones. Material for sequencing was PBMCs or a T cell subset sorted from them (not recorded which). The receptors come from a man between 18 and 35 years old who had mild COVID-19 (a few samples of this study predate the infection). The sample titles of this study are shuffled in the database, so cell type and time point are left out; the donor was told from shared clones.

The V and J genes are TRBV10-3 and TRBJ1-1; D unclear. Between the trimmed V and J ends, which lost 8 bases and 4 bases, there was a span of 8 bases. The CDR3 loop spans 11 amino acids. Germline CDR1 is ENHRY and CDR2 is SYGVKD. Here the CDR3 reads CAIGWATEAFF. The CDR3 coding sequence is TGTGCCATCGGATGGGCCACTGAAGCTTTCTTT.

This clonotype was found a few times. V is TRBV6-2 or TRBV6-3 and J is TRBJ2-7; TRBD1 might be the D (5 bases). V was clipped by 2 bases and J by 2 bases, with 10 bases between them. Germline CDR1 reads MNHEY; CDR2 reads SVGEGT. The CDR3 runs 14 residues. As DNA, the CDR3 is TGTGCCAGCAGTTACCCGACAGAGACCTACGAGCAGTACTTC. It codes for CASSYPTETYEQYF.

The sample holds a few counts of this clonotype. The J gene is TRBJ1-2, the V gene TRBV7-2; D unclear. Germline lookup yields CDR1 SGHTA and CDR2 FQGNSA. Trimming stripped 3 bases from V and 5 bases from J, with 10 bases between. CDR3 size: 13 residues. CDR3 amino acids: CASSFGDSYGYTF. Here the CDR3 DNA reads TGTGCCAGCAGCTTTGGAGATAGTTATGGCTACACCTTC.

J is TRBJ2-5 and V is TRBV5-5, with TRBD2 identical over 9 bases. The V gene end was trimmed by 4 bases and the J gene end by 4 bases; junction bases not matched to a gene: 5. Germline CDR1 SGHKS, CDR2 YYEKEE (reference sequence). The CDR3 has 14 residues. The chain's CDR3 is CASSRTSAGETQYF. The DNA of the CDR3 is TGTGCCAGCAGCCGGACTAGCGCGGGAGAGACCCAGTACTTC.

This clonotype came up a few times. The CDR3 DNA sequence: TGTGCCAGCAGCTTAGGCGGACAGCTCCAAGAGACCCAGTACTTC. Protein sequence: CASSLGGQLQETQYF. This chain links TRBV7-2 with TRBJ2-5, with D perhaps matching TRBD1 (6 bases). The germline V gene has CDR1 SGHTA and CDR2 FQGNSA. The ends were cut back, 1 base at V and 1 base at J, with 10 bases in the middle. This CDR3 has 15 amino acids.

This sequence joins TRBV10-3 and TRBJ1-4, with a possible D match to TRBD1 (5 bases). This CDR3 is 13 amino acids long. V lost 8 bases to trimming and J lost 5 bases, with 12 bases between them. Germline V gene lookup returns CDR1 ENHRY and CDR2 SYGVKD. CDR3 protein: CAIGTGVNEKLFF. In DNA form, the CDR3 reads TGTGCCATCGGGACGGGGGTGAATGAAAAACTGTTTTTT.

V is TRBV7-2 and J is TRBJ1-4; 10 bases agree with TRBD1. V lost 5 bases and J lost 8; bases outside the gene matches: 14. Germline V gives CDR1 SGHTA, CDR2 FQGNSA. The CDR3 runs 17 residues. DNA for the CDR3: TGTGCCAGCAGCGACCTAGGCCCGGGACAGGGGTTCGAAAAACTGTTTTTT. Protein sequence: CASSDLGPGQGFEKLFF. Variable domain in full (rest from reference TRBV7-2 and TRBJ1-4): GAGVSQSPSNKVTEKGKDVELRCDPISGHTALYWYRQSLGQGLEFLIYFQGNSAPDKSGLPSDRFSAERTGGSVSTLTIQRTQQEDSAVYLCASSDLGPGQGFEKLFFGSGTQLSVL.

This clonotype was found a few times. The chain carries TRBV4-2 and TRBJ2-3, with TRBD2 as a possible D gene (5 bases). The CDR3 length is 17 residues. Germline CDR1 LGHNA, CDR2 YNFKEQ. V was pared by 1 base and J by 4 bases, with 18 bases between. The CDR3 DNA reads TGTGCCAGCAGCCAAGTAGCTAGCCGTACCACCCCAGATACGCAGTATTTT. Residues: CASSQVASRTTPDTQYF.

This clonotype has a handful of counts. The chain is built from TRBV7-2 and TRBJ2-2, with D perhaps matching TRBD2 (6 bases). Germline V gene sequence: CDR1 SGHTA, CDR2 FQGNSA. The CDR3 length is 15 residues. V shed 5 bases and J shed 1 base, with 11 bases lying between them. The CDR3 DNA is TGTGCCAGCAGCCCCCAGGGACTGAACACCGGGGAGCTGTTTTTT. Translated: CASSPQGLNTGELFF.

This clonotype occurred a few times. The rearrangement joins TRBV7-8 to TRBJ2-1; TRBD2 matches at 8 bases. V dropped 6 bases and J dropped 4; count of bases not matched to a gene: 5. The CDR3 contains 14 residues. From germline, CDR1 is SGHVS and CDR2 FQNEAQ. Here the CDR3 reads CASRPLAGYNEQFF. The CDR3 DNA is TGTGCCAGCAGGCCCCTAGCGGGTTACAATGAGCAGTTCTTC.

The J gene is TRBJ2-1, the V gene TRBV12-3 or TRBV12-4; D assignment may be TRBD1 or TRBD2 (5 bases each). Trimming removed 4 bases at V and 6 bases at J, with 22 bases between. The CDR3 has 17 residues. Here the CDR3 DNA reads TGTGCCAGCAGTTCCCGAGATAGGGACCCTACCTTCAATGAGCAGTTCTTC. It specifies CASSSRDRDPTFNEQFF.

The J gene is TRBJ2-7, the V gene TRBV4-1, with TRBD2 identical over 7 bases. The CDR3 contains 15 residues. V shed 2 bases and J 2 bases; nucleotides not matched to a gene: 6. Germline CDR1 reads MGHRA; CDR2 reads YSYEKL. Written as DNA, the CDR3 is TGCGCCAGCAGCCAACAGCGGGGCTCAGCCTACGAGCAGTACTTC. It specifies CASSQQRGSAYEQYF.

This clonotype has just a few counts. V and J are TRBV20-1 and TRBJ2-7; D gene unclear. Germline V lookup: CDR1 DFQATT, CDR2 SNEGSKA (reference sequence). The CDR3 is 15 residues long. The V end lost 0 bases, the J end lost 2 bases, and 14 bases lay between the germline ends. CDR3: CSARERATLTYEQYF. The CDR3 DNA reads TGCAGTGCTAGAGAACGGGCCACCCTTACCTACGAGCAGTACTTC.

The chain carries TRBV30 and TRBJ2-7; D unresolved. This CDR3 is 15 amino acids long. Germline CDR1 reads GTSNPN; CDR2 reads SVGIG (reference sequence). V was shortened by 4 bases and J by 0 bases, with 16 bases between the two germline ends. The CDR3 DNA reads TGTGCCTGGACCTGGAAGACTGATAGCTCCTACGAGCAGTACTTC. Translating gives CAWTWKTDSSYEQYF.

V and J are TRBV19 and TRBJ1-5; D gene unclear. The V gene lost 6 bases and the J gene lost 0 bases, with 12 bases spanning the gap. CDR1 is LNHDA and CDR2 is SQIVND in the germline V gene (reference sequence). This CDR3 is 15 amino acids long. The CDR3 DNA reads as TGTGCCAGTAGGTGGGAGGAAGCTAGCAATCAGCCCCAGCATTTT. It translates to CASRWEEASNQPQHF.

The chain's CDR3 is CASSPGAGASNQPQHF. The CDR3, as DNA: TGTGCCAGCAGCCCGGGGGCGGGGGCCAGCAATCAGCCCCAGCATTTT. This chain uses TRBV9 with TRBJ1-5, with D possibly matching TRBD1 (6 bases). Germline V gives CDR1 SGDLS, CDR2 YYNGEE. The V end was cut by 4 bases, the J end by 1 base, with 15 bases between. The CDR3 contains 16 residues.

The table lists this clonotype with a few counts. The chain has TRBV29-1 and TRBJ2-2, with 8 bases identical to TRBD1. CDR3 length equals 15 residues. The germline V gene has CDR1 SQVTM and CDR2 ANQGSEA. V was clipped by 4 bases and J by 1 base; unmatched bases: 5. In nucleotides, the CDR3 is TGCAGCGTTGCTCGGGACAGGCTGAACACCGGGGAGCTGTTTTTT. Protein sequence: CSVARDRLNTGELFF.